This is a list of T cell receptor beta chains from one sample in a study of vaccination effects on CD4 cells after COVID-19. Assay: immunoSEQ multiplex PCR; the TCRdb copy retains only in-frame clones and omits some. The data show some 40,000 clones, around 66% seen once. Antigen specificity for these receptors is unknown. Material: CD4+ T cells from PBMCs cultured without peptide, obtained after COVID-19 vaccination. These receptors originate from a human donor who received a COVID-19 vaccine. Each CDR3 is given with its conserved first and last residue. A D gene is named only where the DNA matches it firmly. Clone sizes are given selectively: once, few, many, or a class where the clone is expanded.

CASSLGAGAYNEQFF | TGCGCCAGCAGCTTAGGAGCGGGAGCCTACAATGAGCAGTTCTTC | NA | TRBJ2-1 | TRBD2 | TRBV5-1
CAWSVRSGVRYNEQFF | TGTGCCTGGAGTGTACGATCAGGGGTTAGGTACAATGAGCAGTTCTTC | NA | TRBJ2-1 | NA | TRBV30
CATSRRAGGDEKLFF | TGTGCCACCAGCCGGAGAGCAGGGGGCGATGAAAAACTGTTTTTT | once | TRBJ1-4 | TRBD1 | TRBV15
CASSQDWGYEQYF | TGTGCCAGCAGCCAAGATTGGGGTTACGAGCAGTACTTC | NA | TRBJ2-7 | NA | TRBV4-2
CASSLEWGQGTEAFF | TGTGCCAGCAGCTTAGAATGGGGGCAAGGCACTGAAGCTTTCTTT | NA | TRBJ1-1 | NA | TRBV11-2
CASGWGKDQPQHF | TGTGCTAGTGGTTGGGGAAAAGATCAGCCCCAGCATTTT | NA | TRBJ1-5 | NA | TRBV12-5
CASSLVAGGGGEQFF | TGTGCCAGCAGCTTGGTGGCGGGAGGAGGGGGTGAGCAGTTCTTC | few | TRBJ2-1 | TRBD2 | TRBV5-6
CASSQGLAGDSGANVLTF | TGCGCCAGCAGCCAAGGACTAGCGGGGGACTCTGGGGCCAACGTCCTGACTTTC | NA | TRBJ2-6 | TRBD2 | TRBV4-1
CASSLEYSNQPQHF | TGTGCCAGCAGTTTGGAGTATAGCAATCAGCCCCAGCATTTT | NA | TRBJ1-5 | NA | TRBV6-5
CASSDHSGGAGTDTQYF | TGTGCCAGCAGTGACCATAGCGGGGGGGCCGGAACAGATACGCAGTATTTT | NA | TRBJ2-3 | TRBD2 | TRBV6-4
CASSLRTGGNTEAFF | TGTGCCAGCAGCTTAAGGACAGGGGGAAACACTGAAGCTTTCTTT | once | TRBJ1-1 | TRBD1 | TRBV5-4
CASMGALYYGYTF | TGTGCCAGCATGGGGGCCCTCTACTATGGCTACACCTTC | NA | TRBJ1-2 | NA | TRBV21-1
CASTPGLGNYEQYF | TGTGCCAGCACTCCTGGCCTTGGGAACTACGAGCAGTACTTC | few | TRBJ2-7 | NA | TRBV28
CASSSGGYQETQYF | TGTGCCAGTAGTAGCGGAGGGTACCAAGAGACCCAGTACTTC | NA | TRBJ2-5 | NA | TRBV19
CASSNTPGQGFGYTF | TGTGCCAGCAGTAACACCCCGGGACAGGGGTTTGGCTACACCTTC | NA | TRBJ1-2 | TRBD1 | TRBV2
CASSLSITANQPQHF | TGTGCCAGCAGTTTATCGATCACGGCCAATCAGCCCCAGCATTTT | once | TRBJ1-5 | NA | TRBV27
CASSRGDTDTQYF | TGCGCCAGCAGCCGGGGGGACACAGATACGCAGTATTTT | few | TRBJ2-3 | TRBD2 | TRBV10-1
CSGQRESEQFF | TGCAGTGGACAGCGGGAGAGTGAGCAGTTCTTC | NA | TRBJ2-1 | TRBD2 | TRBV20-1
CASSSDNQPQHF | TGTGCCAGCAGCTCAGACAATCAGCCCCAGCATTTT | NA | TRBJ1-5 | NA | TRBV11-2
CASGGASETQYF | TGTGCCAGTGGGGGGGCGAGTGAGACCCAGTACTTC | NA | TRBJ2-5 | NA | TRBV19
CAISVSDRYGYTF | TGTGCCATCAGTGTATCGGACAGGTATGGCTACACCTTC | NA | TRBJ1-2 | TRBD1 | TRBV10-3
CASSRPFPDGYTF | TGTGCCAGCAGTCGCCCATTCCCGGATGGCTACACCTTC | NA | TRBJ1-2 | NA | TRBV6-2/TRBV6-3
CASSEGTVSTDTQYF | TGTGCCAGCAGCGAGGGGACAGTTAGCACAGATACGCAGTATTTT | few | TRBJ2-3 | TRBD1 | TRBV9
CASSERSPREKLFF | TGTGCCAGCAGTGAACGGAGCCCGAGGGAAAAACTGTTTTTT | few | TRBJ1-4 | NA | TRBV2
CAIRRTGGSDTQYF | TGTGCCATTCGGAGGACAGGGGGGTCAGATACGCAGTATTTT | NA | TRBJ2-3 | TRBD1 | TRBV6-5
CAIGLAGGPVQYF | TGTGCCATCGGACTAGCGGGAGGGCCTGTTCAGTACTTC | NA | TRBJ2-4 | TRBD2 | TRBV10-3
CASSVGLAWSPLINEQFF | TGTGCCAGCAGTGTCGGACTAGCGTGGTCCCCTCTCATTAATGAGCAGTTCTTC | NA | TRBJ2-1 | TRBD2 | TRBV6-4